This T cell receptor (beta chain) was sequenced in a study of spatial heterogeneity in lung cancer (dated by TCRdb to about 2019). Context from the whole study: Beta-chain transcripts were consistently detected in greater numbers than alpha-chain transcripts, which likely reflected higher beta-chain transcript abundance. Both alpha and beta chains were TCR-sequenced in samples taken at surgery, namely 220 tumor regions, around 64 matched nontumor lung samples and approximately 51 PBMC samples. TCR transcript counts in tumor regions correlated strongly with a T cell transcriptional module score from matched bulk RNA-seq. In the raw uncorrected reads, each unique combination of TCR and UMI appeared more than ten times on average. Nonsynonymous mutation counts, determined by whole-exome sequencing of tumor tissue, were related to TCR repertoire features. The study quantitatively compared TCR alpha and beta repertoires across multiple tumor regions, matched nontumor lung and blood in non-small cell lung cancer. Overall results and qualifications from the work: Additional single-cell paired TCR alpha and beta sequencing was considered necessary to confirm, at a functional level, the hypothesis that regional TCRs recognize regional mutations. TCR-seq coverage of tumor T cells was estimated at only roughly 6.6% for alpha chains and 13% to 15% for beta chains. The tumor nonsynonymous mutation count correlated with the number of expanded intratumoral alpha and beta TCRs. Counts of ubiquitous and regional expanded TCRs correlated with counts of ubiquitous and regional nonsynonymous mutations, respectively.

The CDR3 numbers 15 residues from cysteine through phenylalanine. Only CDR3 DNA is held: 45 bases, read in frame from base 1. Trimming at the junction amounts to 6 bases on V and 0 bases on J, and the germline ends lie 9 bases apart. Via the germline V gene, CDR1 is SGHNT and CDR2 YENEEA. Taken with the paper, the label for time point translates to: sample taken at primary tumor resection. The donors were some 76 patients from the lung TRACERx cohort who had early-stage, untreated non-small cell lung cancer. For TCR sequencing, whole RNA was extracted from tumor and nontumor lung tissue, or from cryopreserved PBMC samples, and no cell sorting was done. Patients were selected for TCR sequencing only if sufficient RNA was available from at least two tumor regions. Tumor and adjacent nontumor lung specimens were reviewed by a lung pathologist before selection. The method was 5' RACE. The instrument given in TCRdb is NextSeq 500. To allow correction of PCR and sequencing errors, the TCR library protocol tagged every TCR cDNA molecule with a unique molecular identifier. As for the authors' bioinformatics: TCR identification, UMI-based error correction and CDR3 extraction were all carried out with Decombinator tools. TCRs above a frequency of 2 per 1,000, corresponding to the top 1% of the tumor frequency distribution, were defined as expanded. Expanded tumor TCRs were classed as regional if statistically deemed absent (corrected P<0.05) from at least one tumor region, otherwise ubiquitous. Renyi diversity was calculated using the R vegan package after each repertoire was subsampled 100 times to 5,000 TCRs. To build CDR3 similarity networks, amino acid triplet string-kernel similarity was used, and CDR3s were connected when their pairwise similarity was above 0.82. TCRdb reprocessing: public reads trimmed at Q25 with fastp, clones called with MiXCR, in-frame beta chains kept. For every CDR3 protein sequence, its rows merge into one entry that carries the most common genes and DNA. TCRdb's processing, not the authors' own work, is the source of the V and J calls. A total of around 8,100 distinct CDR3 sequences appear in this sample, 9.5% to 15% of them only once. 8% to 13% of the sample is held by the ten biggest clonotypes.

In its sample, this clonotype comes out as large (0.1 to 1%). Which antigen it targets is not known. No quality values exist for individual bases; no much larger clone is one base distant. The chain employs TRBV11-3 and TRBJ2-6; the D gene is perhaps TRBD1, on 5 matching bases. The receptor was isolated from a male donor with early-stage non-small cell lung cancer. This sample comprised lung tumor tissue, obtained at surgery. The DNA is as follows: TGTGCCAGCAGGCTGGACAACTCTGGGGCCAACGTCCTGACTTTC. The translation is CASRLDNSGANVLTF.